The clone carrying this T cell receptor beta chain was recorded only once. This entry is derived from a study of T cell changes during pregnancy in multiple sclerosis. Generated by immunoSEQ multiplex PCR, the TCRdb table keeps only in-frame clones and is missing some. The sample lists about 43,000 clones; roughly 91% were seen once. V lost 3 bases to trimming and J lost 4 bases; unmatched junction nucleotides: 5. This CDR3 spans 15 amino acids. Germline V gene data show CDR1 as SGDLS and CDR2 as YYNGEE. This TCR was sampled from a female donor with multiple sclerosis, enrolled in a pregnancy study. Material for sequencing was PBMCs (not recorded whether the cells were cultured). The chain has TRBV9 and TRBJ1-2; 11 nucleotides line up with TRBD1. Here the CDR3 DNA reads TGTGCCAGCAGCGCCGGGGACAGGGGGGCCTATGGCTACACCTTC. Translation: CASSAGDRGAYGYTF.